The rows below give T cell receptor beta chains drawn from one sample of a study of STAT5B mutations in CD4+ large granular lymphocyte leukemia. Sequencing was performed with immunoSEQ multiplex PCR; in TCRdb, only in-frame clones are kept and a portion is missing. The sample carries about 40,000 clones, 81% recorded once. Sequenced material: CD4+ T cells from blood buffy coats. The source of these receptors is a human donor in good health. Each CDR3 is given with its conserved first and last residue. A D gene is named only where the DNA matches it firmly. Clone size is given for some rows only: seen once, a few or many times, or a class if the clone is expanded.

V	J	size	D	CDR3	DNA
TRBV6-1	TRBJ2-1	-	-	CASSELRGNSYNEQFF	TGTGCCAGCAGTGAATTACGTGGGAACAGTTACAATGAGCAGTTCTTC
TRBV6-6	TRBJ1-1	-	-	CASSYGLGVNTEAFF	TGTGCCAGCAGTTACGGTTTGGGGGTGAACACTGAAGCTTTCTTT
TRBV2	TRBJ2-5	-	-	CASSQTQETQYF	TGTGCCAGCAGTCAGACACAAGAGACCCAGTACTTC
TRBV5-1	TRBJ2-5	-	-	CASSLWQGQETQYF	TGCGCCAGCAGCTTGTGGCAGGGCCAAGAGACCCAGTACTTC
TRBV10-3	TRBJ2-1	once	TRBD2	CATGNSGRIAGEQFF	TGTGCCACCGGCAATAGCGGGAGGATAGCGGGAGAGCAGTTCTTC
TRBV10-3	TRBJ1-2	-	-	CAIRDTYGYTF	TGTGCCATCAGGGACACTTATGGCTACACCTTC
TRBV4-1	TRBJ2-7	-	TRBD2	CASKGTGTSGYYEQYF	TGCGCCAGCAAGGGAACCGGGACTAGCGGGTACTACGAGCAGTACTTC
TRBV7-2	TRBJ2-7	few	-	CASSPITGSSYEQYF	TGTGCCAGCAGCCCAATCACAGGAAGCTCCTACGAGCAGTACTTC
TRBV28	TRBJ2-7	-	TRBD1	CASNDRGYEQYF	TGTGCCAGCAATGACAGGGGTTACGAGCAGTACTTC
TRBV2	TRBJ2-2	-	-	CASSNLPGTGELFF	TGTGCCAGCAGCAACTTGCCAGGGACCGGGGAGCTGTTTTTT
TRBV7-9	TRBJ2-7	-	-	CASSLGPADSYEQYF	TGTGCCAGCAGCTTAGGGCCAGCAGATTCCTACGAGCAGTACTTC
TRBV20-1	TRBJ2-7	-	-	CSAFKGDEQYF	TGCAGTGCTTTCAAGGGGGACGAGCAGTACTTC
TRBV19	TRBJ2-3	-	-	CASTGDTDTQYF	TGTGCCAGTACCGGGGACACAGATACGCAGTATTTT
TRBV30	TRBJ1-2	-	TRBD1	CAWSRGQGDGYTF	TGTGCCTGGAGTAGGGGTCAGGGGGATGGCTACACCTTC
TRBV7-3	TRBJ2-6	-	-	CASSRDKSGANVLTF	TGTGCCAGCAGCCGCGATAAATCTGGGGCCAACGTCCTGACTTTC
TRBV5-1	TRBJ1-6	-	TRBD1	CASSPGRGGDSPLHF	TGCGCCAGCAGCCCTGGGAGAGGGGGCGATTCACCCCTCCACTTT
TRBV5-1	TRBJ2-1	-	-	CASSADLYNEQFF	TGCGCCAGCAGTGCCGACTTGTACAATGAGCAGTTCTTC
TRBV6-5	TRBJ1-1	-	-	CASSMGNTEAFF	TGTGCCAGCAGTATGGGGAACACTGAAGCTTTCTTT
TRBV7-6	TRBJ2-1	-	TRBD2	CASSLLAGANNEQFF	TGTGCCAGCAGCTTGTTAGCGGGGGCCAACAATGAGCAGTTCTTC
TRBV10-3	TRBJ2-7	few	-	CAISESSSRAYEQYF	TGTGCCATCAGTGAGTCGAGTAGTCGGGCCTACGAGCAGTACTTC
TRBV27	TRBJ1-1	-	-	CASSPIPQGNTEAFF	TGTGCCAGCAGTCCAATACCACAGGGGAACACTGAAGCTTTCTTT
TRBV11-2	TRBJ2-7	-	-	CASSSRGLAWEQYF	TGTGCCAGCAGCTCACGGGGCCTCGCCTGGGAGCAGTACTTC
TRBV9	TRBJ1-6	-	-	CASSAKQGGSPLHF	TGTGCCAGCAGCGCAAAACAGGGAGGATCACCCCTCCACTTT
TRBV18	TRBJ1-2	-	-	CASSPAGDTVYGYTF	TGTGCCAGCTCACCAGCCGGAGACACCGTTTATGGCTACACCTTC
TRBV28	TRBJ2-5	-	-	CASSPGVTQYF	TGTGCCAGCAGTCCTGGCGTGACCCAGTACTTC
TRBV13	TRBJ2-1	-	-	CASQRISYNEQFF	TGTGCCAGCCAGCGGATCTCCTACAATGAGCAGTTCTTC
TRBV28	TRBJ1-5	-	-	CASTTGGRGSNQPQHF	TGTGCCAGCACCACTGGGGGGAGGGGTAGCAATCAGCCCCAGCATTTT
TRBV11-2	TRBJ2-5	-	TRBD1	CASSPSGDRQYF	TGTGCCAGCAGCCCCTCGGGGGACAGGCAGTACTTC
TRBV23-1	TRBJ2-4	once	-	CASSQSGASVLAKNIQYF	TGCGCCAGCAGTCAATCTGGGGCTAGCGTACTAGCCAAAAACATTCAGTACTTC
TRBV13	TRBJ1-1	-	-	CASSSGALRAFF	TGTGCCAGCAGCTCCGGGGCCTTAAGGGCTTTCTTT
TRBV5-1	TRBJ1-2	-	-	CASSSAGTPNYGYTF	TGCGCCAGCAGCTCAGCCGGGACACCTAACTATGGCTACACCTTC
TRBV28	TRBJ1-2	-	TRBD1	CASSFGDRTYYGYTF	TGTGCCAGCAGTTTTGGGGACAGGACCTACTATGGCTACACCTTC
TRBV5-4	TRBJ1-4	-	TRBD1	CASSLAGQGARGNEKLFF	TGTGCCAGCAGCTTGGCCGGACAGGGGGCCCGGGGTAATGAAAAACTGTTTTTT
TRBV14	TRBJ2-1	-	-	CASSPGMAGSEQFF	TGTGCCAGCAGCCCAGGCATGGCCGGATCTGAGCAGTTCTTC
TRBV7-8	TRBJ1-4	-	-	CASSPGTRGTNEKLFF	TGTGCCAGCAGCCCAGGGACCCGGGGAACTAATGAAAAACTGTTTTTT
TRBV6-5	TRBJ1-3	-	-	CASSPGPGEGNTIYF	TGTGCCAGCAGTCCGGGACCGGGCGAAGGAAACACCATATATTTT
TRBV30	TRBJ2-6	-	-	CAWSVQSSGANVLTF	TGTGCCTGGAGTGTACAGAGCTCTGGGGCCAACGTCCTGACTTTC
TRBV30	TRBJ2-7	few	TRBD2	CAWSRGLADEQYF	TGTGCCTGGAGTAGGGGACTAGCTGACGAGCAGTACTTC
TRBV11-3	TRBJ2-7	-	-	CASTEGTRTGDYEQYF	TGTGCCAGCACGGAGGGGACCCGGACAGGAGATTACGAGCAGTACTTC
TRBV7-9	TRBJ2-2	-	TRBD2	CASSLRTSPGELFF	TGTGCCAGCAGCTTGAGGACTAGCCCCGGGGAGCTGTTTTTT